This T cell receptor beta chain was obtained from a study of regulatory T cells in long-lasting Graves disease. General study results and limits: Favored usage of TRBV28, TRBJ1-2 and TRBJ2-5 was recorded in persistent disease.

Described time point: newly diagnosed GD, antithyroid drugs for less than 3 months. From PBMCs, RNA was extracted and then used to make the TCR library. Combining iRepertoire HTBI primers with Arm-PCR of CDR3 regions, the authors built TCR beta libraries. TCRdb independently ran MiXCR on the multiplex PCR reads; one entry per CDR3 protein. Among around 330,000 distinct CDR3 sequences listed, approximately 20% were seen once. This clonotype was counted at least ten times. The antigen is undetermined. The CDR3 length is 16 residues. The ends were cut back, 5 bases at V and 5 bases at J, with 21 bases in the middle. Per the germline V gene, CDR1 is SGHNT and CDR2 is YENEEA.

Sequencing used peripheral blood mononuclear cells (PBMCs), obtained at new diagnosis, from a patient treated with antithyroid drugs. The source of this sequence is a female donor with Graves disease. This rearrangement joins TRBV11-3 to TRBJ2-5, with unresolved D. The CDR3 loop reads CASSPHTETRVETQYF. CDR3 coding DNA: TGTGCCAGCAGCCCCCATACGGAAACAAGAGTGGAGACCCAGTACTTC. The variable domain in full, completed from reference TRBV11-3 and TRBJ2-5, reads EAGVVQSPRYKIIEKKQPVAFWCNPISGHNTLYWYLQNLGQGPELLIRYENEEAVDDSQLPKDRFSAERLKGVDSTLKIQPAELGDSAVYLCASSPHTETRVETQYFGPGTRLLVL.